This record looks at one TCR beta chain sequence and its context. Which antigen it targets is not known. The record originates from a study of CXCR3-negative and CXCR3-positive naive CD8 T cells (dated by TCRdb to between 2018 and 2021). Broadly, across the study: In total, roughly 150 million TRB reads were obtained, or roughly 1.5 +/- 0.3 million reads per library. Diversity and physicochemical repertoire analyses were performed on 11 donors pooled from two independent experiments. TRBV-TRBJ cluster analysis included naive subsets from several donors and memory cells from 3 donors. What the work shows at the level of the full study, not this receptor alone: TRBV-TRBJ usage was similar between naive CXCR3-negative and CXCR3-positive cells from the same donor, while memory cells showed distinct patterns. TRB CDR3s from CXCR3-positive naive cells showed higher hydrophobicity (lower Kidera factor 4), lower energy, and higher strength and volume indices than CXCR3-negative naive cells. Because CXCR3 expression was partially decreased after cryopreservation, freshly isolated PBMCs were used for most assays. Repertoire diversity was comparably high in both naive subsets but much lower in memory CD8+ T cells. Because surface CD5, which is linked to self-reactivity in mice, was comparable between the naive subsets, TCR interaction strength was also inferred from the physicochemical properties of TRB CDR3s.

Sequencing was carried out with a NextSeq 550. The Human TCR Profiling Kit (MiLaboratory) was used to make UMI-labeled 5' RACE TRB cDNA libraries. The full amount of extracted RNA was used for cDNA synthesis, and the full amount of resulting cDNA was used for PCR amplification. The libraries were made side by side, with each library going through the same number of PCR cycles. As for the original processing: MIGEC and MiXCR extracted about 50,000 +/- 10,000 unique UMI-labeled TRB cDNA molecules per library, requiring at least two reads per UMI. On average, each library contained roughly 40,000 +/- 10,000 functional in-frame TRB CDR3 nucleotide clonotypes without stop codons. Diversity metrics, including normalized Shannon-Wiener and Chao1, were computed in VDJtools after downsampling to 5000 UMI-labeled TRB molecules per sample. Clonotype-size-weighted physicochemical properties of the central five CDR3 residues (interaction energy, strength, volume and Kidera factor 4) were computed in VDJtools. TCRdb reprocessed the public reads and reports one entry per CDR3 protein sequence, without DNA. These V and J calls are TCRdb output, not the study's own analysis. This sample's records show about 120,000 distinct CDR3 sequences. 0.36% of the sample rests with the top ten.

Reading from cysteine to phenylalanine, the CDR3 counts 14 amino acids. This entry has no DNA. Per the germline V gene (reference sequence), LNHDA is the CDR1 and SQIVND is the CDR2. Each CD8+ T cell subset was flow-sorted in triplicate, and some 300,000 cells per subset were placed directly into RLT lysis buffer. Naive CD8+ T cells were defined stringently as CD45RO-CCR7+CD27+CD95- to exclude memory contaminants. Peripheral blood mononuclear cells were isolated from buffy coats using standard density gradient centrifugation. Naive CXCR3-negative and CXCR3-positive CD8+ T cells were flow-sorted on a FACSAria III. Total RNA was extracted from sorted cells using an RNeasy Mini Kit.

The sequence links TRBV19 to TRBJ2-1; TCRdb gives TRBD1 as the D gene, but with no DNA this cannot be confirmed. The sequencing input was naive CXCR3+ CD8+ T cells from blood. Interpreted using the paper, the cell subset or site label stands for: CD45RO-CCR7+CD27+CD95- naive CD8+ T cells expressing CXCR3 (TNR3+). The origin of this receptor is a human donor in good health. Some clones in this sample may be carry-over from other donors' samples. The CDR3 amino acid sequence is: CASSIYHGNNEQFF.